This TCR beta chain was sequenced for a study of blood T cell repertoires in COVID-19. At the level of the study: COVID-19 samples, acute and convalescent, were from the United States, Italy and Spain.

Germline lookup yields CDR1 LNHDA and CDR2 SQIVND (reference sequence). J lost 6 bases, V lost 6 bases, and 8 bases had no gene match. The CDR3 extends over 14 amino acids. Per the study methods: Amplification of reference gene primers provided the estimated nucleated cell counts. TCRdb's copy holds only in-frame clones and misses some; the assay was immunoSEQ multiplex PCR. V, J and clone size reflect that table, while D and trimming were determined from the DNA. Here the sample spans 130,000 to 150,000 clones, over 75% being singletons. The chain links TRBV19 to TRBJ1-5; 7 nucleotides line up with TRBD1. Specimen: peripheral blood. The source is a woman between 45 and 60 years old with acute or convalescent COVID-19. CDR3 coding DNA: TGTGCCAGTAGACAAGCAGGGGGGTTTCAGCCCCAGCATTTT. This encodes CASRQAGGFQPQHF.